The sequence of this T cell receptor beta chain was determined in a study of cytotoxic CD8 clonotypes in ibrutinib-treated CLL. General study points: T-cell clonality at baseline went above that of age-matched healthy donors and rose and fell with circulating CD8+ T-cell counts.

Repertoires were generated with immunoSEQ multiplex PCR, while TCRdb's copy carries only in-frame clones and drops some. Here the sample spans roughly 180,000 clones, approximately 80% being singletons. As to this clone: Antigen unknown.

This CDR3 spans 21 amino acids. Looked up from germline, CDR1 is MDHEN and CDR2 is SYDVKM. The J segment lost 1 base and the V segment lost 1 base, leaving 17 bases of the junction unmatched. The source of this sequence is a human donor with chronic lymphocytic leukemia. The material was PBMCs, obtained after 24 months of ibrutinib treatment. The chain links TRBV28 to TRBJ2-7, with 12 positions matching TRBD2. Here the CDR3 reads CASSLSPLAGGLLRSSYEQYF. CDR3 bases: TGTGCCAGCAGTTTATCGCCACTAGCGGGAGGACTCCTACGAAGTTCCTACGAGCAGTACTTC.